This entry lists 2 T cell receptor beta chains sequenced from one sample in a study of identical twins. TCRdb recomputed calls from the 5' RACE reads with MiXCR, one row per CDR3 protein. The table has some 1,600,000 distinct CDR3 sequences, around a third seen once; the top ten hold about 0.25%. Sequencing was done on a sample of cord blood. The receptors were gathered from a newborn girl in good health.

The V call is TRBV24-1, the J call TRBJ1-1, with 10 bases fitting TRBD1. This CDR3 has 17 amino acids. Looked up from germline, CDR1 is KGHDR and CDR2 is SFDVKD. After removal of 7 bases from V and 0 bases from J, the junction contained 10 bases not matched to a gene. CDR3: CATSGPGTGVMNTEAFF. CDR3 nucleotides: TGTGCCACCAGCGGACCCGGGACAGGGGTGATGAACACTGAAGCTTTCTTT.

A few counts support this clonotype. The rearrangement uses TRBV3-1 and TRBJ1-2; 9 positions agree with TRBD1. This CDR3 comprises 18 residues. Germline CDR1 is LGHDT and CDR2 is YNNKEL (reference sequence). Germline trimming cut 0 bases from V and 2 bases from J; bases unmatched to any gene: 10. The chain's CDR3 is CASSQDLGGQGWNYGYTF. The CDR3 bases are TGTGCCAGCAGCCAAGATTTAGGGGGACAGGGATGGAACTATGGCTACACCTTC.